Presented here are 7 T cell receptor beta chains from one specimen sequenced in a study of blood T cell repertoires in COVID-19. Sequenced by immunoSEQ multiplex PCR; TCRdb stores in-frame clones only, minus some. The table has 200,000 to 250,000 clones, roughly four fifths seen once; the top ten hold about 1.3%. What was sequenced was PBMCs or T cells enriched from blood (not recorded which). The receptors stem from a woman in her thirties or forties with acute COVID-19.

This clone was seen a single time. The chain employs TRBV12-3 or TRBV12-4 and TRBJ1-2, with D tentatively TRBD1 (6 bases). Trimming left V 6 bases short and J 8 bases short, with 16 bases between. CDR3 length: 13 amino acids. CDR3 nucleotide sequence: TGTGCCAGCAGCCTACACAGGGCCTCCGGCTACACCTTC. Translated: CASSLHRASGYTF.

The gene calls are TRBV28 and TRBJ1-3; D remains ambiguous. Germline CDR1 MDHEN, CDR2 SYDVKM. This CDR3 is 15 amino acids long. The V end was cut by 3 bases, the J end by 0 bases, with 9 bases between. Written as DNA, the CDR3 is TGTGCCAGCAGTTTGGGCTTCAGCTCTGGAAACACCATATATTTT. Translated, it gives CASSLGFSSGNTIYF. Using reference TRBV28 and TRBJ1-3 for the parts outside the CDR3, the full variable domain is DVKVTQSSRYLVKRTGEKVFLECVQDMDHENMFWYRQDPGLGLRLIYFSYDVKMKEKGDIPEGYSVSREKKERFSLILESASTNQTSMYLCASSLGFSSGNTIYFGEGSWLTVV.

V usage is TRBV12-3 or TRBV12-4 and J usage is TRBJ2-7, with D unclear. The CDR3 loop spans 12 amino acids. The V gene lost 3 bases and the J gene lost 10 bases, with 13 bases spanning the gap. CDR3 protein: CASSFERQDQYF. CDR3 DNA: TGTGCCAGCAGTTTTGAACGCCAGGATCAGTACTTC.

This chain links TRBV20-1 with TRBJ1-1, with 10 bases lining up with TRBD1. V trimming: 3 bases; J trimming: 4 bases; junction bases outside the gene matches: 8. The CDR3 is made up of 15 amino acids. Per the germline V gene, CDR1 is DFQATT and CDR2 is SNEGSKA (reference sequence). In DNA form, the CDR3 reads TGCAGTGCTAGTTCGGGACAGGGGACCTTCACTGAAGCTTTCTTT. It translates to CSASSGQGTFTEAFF.

The DNA for the CDR3 is TGTGCCAGCAGCAGATCAGAGGGAAATGAAAAACTGTTTTTT. It is translated as CASSRSEGNEKLFF. The chain carries TRBV21-1 and TRBJ1-4. TRBV21-1 is noted as a pseudogene. The CDR3 spans 14 residues.

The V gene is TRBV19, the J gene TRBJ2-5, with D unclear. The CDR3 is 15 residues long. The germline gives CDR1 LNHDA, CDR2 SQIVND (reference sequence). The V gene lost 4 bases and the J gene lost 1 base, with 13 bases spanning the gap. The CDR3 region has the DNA TGTGCCAGTAGTAAATACGTCGGTCCCCAAGAGACCCAGTACTTC. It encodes CASSKYVGPQETQYF.

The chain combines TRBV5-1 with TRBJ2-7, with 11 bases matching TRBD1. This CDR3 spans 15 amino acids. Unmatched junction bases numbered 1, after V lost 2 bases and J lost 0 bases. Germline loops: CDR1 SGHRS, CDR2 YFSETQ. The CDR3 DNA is TGCGCCAGCAGCTTCGGGACAGGGGGCTCCTACGAGCAGTACTTC. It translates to CASSFGTGGSYEQYF.